The T cell receptor beta chain described here comes from a study of T cell clonality in common variable immunodeficiency. Study-wide results and caveats: T cell subpopulation sequencing would be needed to explain CVID clonality.

This clone was observed at least ten times. Antigen specificity is unknown. Clones were sequenced by immunoSEQ multiplex PCR, and TCRdb holds only the in-frame ones, with some missing. This table holds tens of thousands of clones with no singletons; the top ten claim 1.6%. Sequenced input: peripheral blood mononuclear cells. This receptor was obtained from a person aged 18 to 75 in good health.

The CDR3 region is CASSSGSSYNEQFF. Incomplete CDR3 DNA: TGTGCCAGCAGCTCGGGGAGCTCCTACAATGAG. The J gene is TRBJ2-1, the V gene TRBV11-3; TRBD2 might be the D (5 bases). The sequenced fragment ends 3 residues before the CDR3 boundary, so the rest is inferred from the germline J gene. Trimming removed 4 bases at V and 0 bases at J, with 7 bases between. Germline assignment: CDR1 SGHNT and CDR2 YENEEA. This CDR3 has 14 residues.